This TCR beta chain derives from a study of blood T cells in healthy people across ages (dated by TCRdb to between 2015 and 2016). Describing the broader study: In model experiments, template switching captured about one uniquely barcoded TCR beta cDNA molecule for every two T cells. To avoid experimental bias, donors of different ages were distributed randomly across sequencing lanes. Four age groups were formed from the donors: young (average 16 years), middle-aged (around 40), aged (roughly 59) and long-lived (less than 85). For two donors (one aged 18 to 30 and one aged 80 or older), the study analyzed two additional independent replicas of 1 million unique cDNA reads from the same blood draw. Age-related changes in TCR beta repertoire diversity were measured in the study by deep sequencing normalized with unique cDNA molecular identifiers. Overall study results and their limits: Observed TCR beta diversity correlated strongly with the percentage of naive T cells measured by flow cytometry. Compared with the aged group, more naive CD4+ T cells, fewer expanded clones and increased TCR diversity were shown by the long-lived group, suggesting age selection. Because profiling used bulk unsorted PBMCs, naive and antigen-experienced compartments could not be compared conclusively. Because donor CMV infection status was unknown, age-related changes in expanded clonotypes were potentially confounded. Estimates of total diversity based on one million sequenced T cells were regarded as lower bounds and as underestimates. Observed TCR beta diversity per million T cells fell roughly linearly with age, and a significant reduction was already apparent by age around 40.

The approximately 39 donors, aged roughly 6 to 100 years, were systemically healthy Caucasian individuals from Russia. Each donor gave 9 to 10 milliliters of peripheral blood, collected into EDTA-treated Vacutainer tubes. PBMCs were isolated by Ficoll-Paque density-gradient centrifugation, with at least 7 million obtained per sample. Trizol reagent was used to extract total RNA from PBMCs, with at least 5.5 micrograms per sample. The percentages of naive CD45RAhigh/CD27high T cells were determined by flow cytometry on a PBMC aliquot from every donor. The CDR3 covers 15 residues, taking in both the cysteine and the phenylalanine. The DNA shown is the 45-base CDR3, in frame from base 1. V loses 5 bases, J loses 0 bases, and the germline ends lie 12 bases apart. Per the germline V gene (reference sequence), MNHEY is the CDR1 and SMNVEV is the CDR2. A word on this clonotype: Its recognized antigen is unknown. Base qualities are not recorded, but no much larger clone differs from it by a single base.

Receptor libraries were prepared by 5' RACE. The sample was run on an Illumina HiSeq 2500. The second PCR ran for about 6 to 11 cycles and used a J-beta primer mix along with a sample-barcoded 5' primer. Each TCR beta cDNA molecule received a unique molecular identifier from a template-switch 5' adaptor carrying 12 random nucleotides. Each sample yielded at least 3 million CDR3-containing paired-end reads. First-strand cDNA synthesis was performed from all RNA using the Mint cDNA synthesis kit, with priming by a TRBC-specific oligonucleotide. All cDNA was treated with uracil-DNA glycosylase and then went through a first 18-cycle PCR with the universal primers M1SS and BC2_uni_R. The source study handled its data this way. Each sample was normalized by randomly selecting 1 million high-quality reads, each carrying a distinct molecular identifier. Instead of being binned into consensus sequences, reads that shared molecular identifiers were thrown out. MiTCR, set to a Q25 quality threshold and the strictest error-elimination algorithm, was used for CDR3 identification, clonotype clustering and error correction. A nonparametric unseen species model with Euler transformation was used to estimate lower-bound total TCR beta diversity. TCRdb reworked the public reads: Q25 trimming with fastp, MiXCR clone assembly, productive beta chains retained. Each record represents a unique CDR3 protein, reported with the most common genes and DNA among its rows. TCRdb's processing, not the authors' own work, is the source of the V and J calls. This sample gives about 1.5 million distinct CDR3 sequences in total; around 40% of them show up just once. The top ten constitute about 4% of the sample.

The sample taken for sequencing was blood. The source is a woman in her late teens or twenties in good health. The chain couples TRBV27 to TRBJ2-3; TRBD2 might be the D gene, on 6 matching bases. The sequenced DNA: TGTGCCAGCAGTCTCATAGCGGTTAGCACAGATACGCAGTATTTT. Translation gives CASSLIAVSTDTQYF.